These 28 T cell receptor beta chains were sequenced from one sample in a study of blood T cell repertoires in COVID-19. Sequenced by immunoSEQ multiplex PCR; TCRdb stores in-frame clones only, minus some. The repertoire holds 150,000 to 200,000 clones, with approximately 79% as singletons. Sequencing was performed on peripheral blood. These TCRs come from a woman of 80 years or more with acute or convalescent COVID-19.

This sequence joins TRBV15 and TRBJ2-5; weak D call: TRBD1 (5 bases). The CDR3 contains 13 residues. With 8 bases removed from V and 0 bases from J, the gap between germline ends came to 10 bases. CDR1 and CDR2 (germline): LNHNV, YYDKDF (reference sequence). Here the CDR3 reads CATQDTYQETQYF. The CDR3 region has the DNA TGTGCCACCCAGGACACCTACCAAGAGACCCAGTACTTC. Variable domain in full (rest from reference TRBV15 and TRBJ2-5): DAMVIQNPRYQVTQFGKPVTLSCSQTLNHNVMYWYQQKSSQAPKLLFHYYDKDFNNEADTPDNFQSRRPNTSFCFLDIRSPGLGDTAMYLCATQDTYQETQYFGPGTRLLVL.

This clone was found a few times. The chain employs TRBV18 and TRBJ2-3, with D unresolved. The ends were cut back, 3 bases at V and 0 bases at J, with 13 bases in the middle. Germline V gene data show CDR1 as KGHSH and CDR2 as LQKENI. This CDR3 region has 16 residues. DNA of the CDR3: TGTGCCAGCTCACCTACCTACGGGTCTAGCACAGATACGCAGTATTTT. Translating gives CASSPTYGSSTDTQYF.

The chain links TRBV5-1 to TRBJ2-2; D is possibly TRBD2 (6 bases). From germline, CDR1 is SGHRS and CDR2 YFSETQ. CDR3 size: 16 residues. V shed 4 bases and J shed 1 base, with 14 bases lying between them. The CDR3 reads CASSHGVSGNTGELFF. CDR3 nucleotides: TGCGCCAGCAGCCACGGGGTTAGCGGGAACACCGGGGAGCTGTTTTTT.

V is TRBV5-6 and J is TRBJ1-1; 8 positions agree with TRBD1. Germline trimming cut 2 bases from V and 6 bases from J; bases unmatched to any gene: 15. The CDR3 extends over 17 amino acids. Looked up from germline, CDR1 is SGHDT and CDR2 is YYEEEE. CDR3 sequence reads: CASSFSVRTGRMAEAFF. The CDR3 nucleotides read TGTGCCAGCAGCTTCTCGGTAAGGACAGGGCGGATGGCTGAAGCTTTCTTT.

This chain connects TRBV27 to TRBJ1-1; D may be TRBD1 (6 bases). The CDR3 extends over 16 amino acids. Trimming pared 0 bases from V and 5 bases from J, leaving 16 bases between. From germline, CDR1 is MNHEY and CDR2 SMNVEV (reference sequence). The CDR3 protein is CASSLSPTGLGTEAFF. The CDR3 DNA reads as TGTGCCAGCAGTTTATCGCCAACAGGGTTGGGGACTGAAGCTTTCTTT.

The CDR3 nucleotides are TGTGCCAGCAGCCAAGAAACCCAGCGGGGGGACTCCTACAATGAGCAGTTCTTC. Amino acid sequence: CASSQETQRGDSYNEQFF. The chain couples TRBV4-2 to TRBJ2-1; 9 nucleotides line up with TRBD2. The CDR3 is 18 residues long. Germline CDR1 LGHNA, CDR2 YNFKEQ. Trimming removed 0 bases from V and 0 bases from J; junction bases left unmatched: 6.

The chain links TRBV7-2 to TRBJ1-6; 7 bases align to TRBD1. Germline CDR1 is SGHTA and CDR2 is FQGNSA. V shed 1 base and J 9 bases; nucleotides not matched to a gene: 6. The CDR3 extends over 15 amino acids. The CDR3 region is CASSLGQGGSSPLHF. The CDR3 DNA sequence: TGTGCCAGCAGCTTAGGACAGGGAGGTAGTTCACCCCTCCACTTT. Full variable domain (missing parts from reference TRBV7-2 and TRBJ1-6): GAGVSQSPSNKVTEKGKDVELRCDPISGHTALYWYRQSLGQGLEFLIYFQGNSAPDKSGLPSDRFSAERTGGSVSTLTIQRTQQEDSAVYLCASSLGQGGSSPLHFGNGTRLTVT.

The chain combines TRBV5-1 with TRBJ1-6, with a tentative D call TRBD1 (6 bases). V dropped 0 bases and J dropped 7 bases, with 14 bases sitting between them. The CDR3 runs 16 residues. Germline V lookup: CDR1 SGHRS, CDR2 YFSETQ. CDR3 in amino acids: CASSLELGHTNSPLHF. The CDR3, as DNA: TGCGCCAGCAGCTTGGAACTGGGACATACCAATTCACCCCTCCACTTT.

The chain combines TRBV5-4 with TRBJ2-7; no clear D. Trimming cost V 4 bases and J 1 base, with 9 bases left between them. The CDR3 contains 13 residues. Germline loops: CDR1 SGHNT, CDR2 YYREEE (reference sequence). The CDR3 region has the DNA TGTGCCAGCAGCACAGACGGATCCTACGAGCAGTACTTC. It specifies CASSTDGSYEQYF.

The chain carries TRBV6-1 and TRBJ1-4, with TRBD1 as a possible D gene (6 bases). Trimming cost V 1 base and J 7 bases, with 10 bases left between them. The CDR3 consists of 14 residues. The germline CDR1 and CDR2 sequences are MNHNS and SASEGT. CDR3 loop: CASSEGTAAEKLFF. The CDR3 DNA reads as TGTGCCAGCAGTGAAGGGACAGCGGCTGAAAAACTGTTTTTT.

This chain uses TRBV15 with TRBJ2-7, with 8 bases fitting TRBD1. V shed 4 bases, J shed 4 bases, and the junction held 6 bases outside the gene matches. CDR3 length: 14 residues. Germline values: CDR1 LNHNV, CDR2 YYDKDF (reference sequence). CDR3 bases: TGTGCCACCAGCAAAGACAGGGGCGGTTACGAGCAGTACTTC. Translating gives CATSKDRGGYEQYF.

This chain joins TRBV14 and TRBJ1-1; a possible D gene is TRBD1 (5 bases). Trimming took 8 bases from V and 5 from J, leaving 18 bases between them. This CDR3 has 14 amino acids. Germline CDR1 and CDR2: SGHDN and FVKESK. The chain's CDR3 is CASGGIQGGTEAFF. The CDR3 nucleotides read TGTGCCAGCGGCGGGATCCAGGGAGGGACTGAAGCTTTCTTT.

The chain has TRBV14 and TRBJ1-2, with D maybe TRBD1 (6 bases). Germline V gene lookup returns CDR1 SGHDN and CDR2 FVKESK. V lost 1 base and J 4 bases, leaving 10 bases between the germline ends. This CDR3 is built from 14 residues. Here the CDR3 reads CASSQVQGPYGYTF. DNA for the CDR3: TGTGCCAGCAGCCAAGTACAGGGACCCTATGGCTACACCTTC.

The chain couples TRBV29-1 to TRBJ1-1; D unclear. The V and J ends lost 2 bases and 2 bases respectively, with 6 bases between them. The CDR3 is 12 residues long. Germline V gene lookup returns CDR1 SQVTM and CDR2 ANQGSEA. The CDR3 loop reads CSVEQANTEAFF. CDR3 DNA sequence: TGCAGCGTTGAACAGGCTAACACTGAAGCTTTCTTT.

V usage is TRBV29-1 and J usage is TRBJ2-1; 9 nucleotides agree with TRBD2. The CDR3 contains 15 residues. Germline CDR1 is SQVTM and CDR2 is ANQGSEA. Trimming cost V 6 bases and J 0 bases; bases outside gene matches: 6. Written as DNA, the CDR3 is TGCAGCGTCGCTTTAGCGGGGGCCTCCTACAATGAGCAGTTCTTC. It is translated as CSVALAGASYNEQFF.

This chain uses TRBV19 with TRBJ1-1; TRBD1 might be the D (5 bases). The CDR3 totals 13 residues. V lost 11 bases, J lost 4 bases, and 17 bases lay in between. Germline V gene lookup returns CDR1 LNHDA and CDR2 SQIVND (reference sequence). CDR3 region: CASGEASFTEAFF. CDR3 coding DNA: TGTGCCTCGGGGGAGGCAAGTTTCACTGAAGCTTTCTTT.

The CDR3 here is CASSQDPTSGRSYEQYF. The CDR3 region has the DNA TGCGCCAGCAGCCAAGACCCCACTAGCGGGAGGTCCTACGAGCAGTACTTC. The rearrangement uses TRBV4-1 and TRBJ2-7; 12 nucleotides line up with TRBD2. Germline V gene sequence: CDR1 MGHRA, CDR2 YSYEKL. The CDR3 is 17 amino acids. Trimming took 0 bases from V and 1 from J; bases not matched to a gene: 4.

V is TRBV27 and J is TRBJ1-4; possibly TRBD1 for D (6 bases). Germline CDR1 is MNHEY and CDR2 is SMNVEV (reference sequence). The CDR3 is 13 amino acids. The V end was cut by 5 bases, the J end by 5 bases, with 9 bases between. The CDR3 is CASSVTGNEKLFF. In DNA, the CDR3 is TGTGCCAGCAGTGTGACAGGAAATGAAAAACTGTTTTTT.

The chain combines TRBV11-2 with TRBJ2-2; no firm D call. Trimming removed 1 base from V and 4 bases from J, with 22 bases in between. Germline CDR1 SGHAT, CDR2 FQNNGV. The CDR3 loop spans 19 amino acids. The CDR3, as DNA: TGTGCCAGCAGCTTAGTTTTTCAATTGGCAGAGGTTTTCACCGGGGAGCTGTTTTTT. Translating it yields CASSLVFQLAEVFTGELFF.

The CDR3 region is CASSEELAGVNEQFF. The CDR3, as DNA: TGCGCCAGCAGTGAAGAACTAGCGGGAGTCAATGAGCAGTTCTTC. The chain combines TRBV10-1 with TRBJ2-1; TRBD2 matches 11 bases. V shed 3 bases and J 6 bases; nucleotides not matched to a gene: 4. The length of the CDR3 is 15 residues. Germline-derived CDR1 and CDR2 are WNHNN and SYGVQD (reference sequence).

This clone was seen only once. J is TRBJ1-5 and V is TRBV10-3, with 8 bases that match TRBD1. CDR1 and CDR2 from the germline V gene are ENHRY and SYGVKD. V gave up 3 bases and J gave up 6 bases; unmatched junction bases: 7. The CDR3 sequence is 15 residues long. CDR3 bases: TGTGCCATCAGTGACGTCGACAGGGGCAGTCAGCCCCAGCATTTT. Translated: CAISDVDRGSQPQHF.

This clone came up once. This chain connects TRBV11-2 to TRBJ2-6, with a tentative D call TRBD2 (5 bases). The germline gives CDR1 SGHAT, CDR2 FQNNGV. The CDR3 spans 17 residues. V was shortened by 2 bases and J by 0 bases, with 11 bases between the two germline ends. The CDR3 DNA reads TGTGCCAGCAGCTTAAGGCTAGCCCGCTCTGGGGCCAACGTCCTGACTTTC. It encodes CASSLRLARSGANVLTF.

This clone appeared once. V and J are TRBV18 and TRBJ1-1, with D tentatively TRBD1 (6 bases). With 8 bases removed from V and 1 base from J, the gap between germline ends came to 11 bases. This CDR3 is 13 amino acids long. Germline V gene data show CDR1 as KGHSH and CDR2 as LQKENI. The CDR3 nucleotides read TGTGCCAGCCGAGGACAGAGGAACACTGAAGCTTTCTTT. Amino acids: CASRGQRNTEAFF.

J is TRBJ1-6 and V is TRBV3-1 (or the pseudogene TRBV3-2); TRBD1 is a possible D gene (5 bases). The CDR3 has 14 residues. V dropped 4 bases and J dropped 5 bases, with 9 bases sitting between them. Germline V gene lookup returns CDR1 LGHDT and CDR2 YNNKEL (reference sequence). The CDR3 region is CASSRTSDNSPLHF. Written as DNA, the CDR3 is TGTGCCAGCAGCCGGACAAGCGATAATTCACCCCTCCACTTT.

The V and J genes are TRBV18 and TRBJ2-1; 10 bases fit TRBD2. CDR1 KGHSH and CDR2 LQKENI come from the germline V gene. This CDR3 is 15 amino acids long. V shed 2 bases and J 7 bases; nucleotides not matched to a gene: 5. CDR3 sequence: CASSPVAGGVNEQFF. The CDR3 DNA reads TGTGCCAGCTCACCAGTAGCGGGGGGTGTGAATGAGCAGTTCTTC.

The chain recombines TRBV19 with TRBJ2-1; TRBD2 aligns across 12 bases. Trimming removed 4 bases from V and 8 bases from J; junction bases left unmatched: 6. The CDR3 extends over 15 amino acids. Germline CDR1 LNHDA, CDR2 SQIVND (reference sequence). DNA for the CDR3: TGTGCCAGTAGTAAAGGGACTAGCGGGTCCGATGAGCAGTTCTTC. Translating gives CASSKGTSGSDEQFF.

The V and J genes are TRBV10-2 and TRBJ2-1; possible D gene TRBD2, 5 bases. Germline values: CDR1 WSHSY, CDR2 SAAADI. V gave up 4 bases and J gave up 6 bases, with 19 bases separating them. This CDR3 comprises 16 residues. CDR3 sequence: CASSAQRILNFNEQFF. The CDR3 DNA reads as TGCGCCAGCAGTGCCCAGCGGATTCTGAACTTCAATGAGCAGTTCTTC.

The chain is built from TRBV5-1 and TRBJ2-3; 8 bases map to TRBD2. The CDR3 consists of 15 residues. Germline CDR1 reads SGHRS; CDR2 reads YFSETQ. V was pared by 0 bases and J by 6 bases, with 6 bases of the junction left unmatched. CDR3 residues: CASSLGGGSGDTQYF. The CDR3 DNA follows: TGCGCCAGCAGCTTGGGCGGGGGGTCCGGGGATACGCAGTATTTT.